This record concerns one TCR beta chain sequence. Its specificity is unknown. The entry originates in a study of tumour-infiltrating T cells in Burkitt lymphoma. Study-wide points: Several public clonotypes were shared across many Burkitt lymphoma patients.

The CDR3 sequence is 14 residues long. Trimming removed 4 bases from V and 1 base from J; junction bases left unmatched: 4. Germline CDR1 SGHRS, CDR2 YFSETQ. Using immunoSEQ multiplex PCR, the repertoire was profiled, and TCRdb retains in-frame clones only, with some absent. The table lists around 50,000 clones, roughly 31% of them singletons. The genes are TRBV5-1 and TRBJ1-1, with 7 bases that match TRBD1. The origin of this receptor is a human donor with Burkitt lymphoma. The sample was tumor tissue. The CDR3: CASSLRGPNTEAFF. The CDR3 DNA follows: TGCGCCAGCAGCCTAAGGGGGCCGAACACTGAAGCTTTCTTT.